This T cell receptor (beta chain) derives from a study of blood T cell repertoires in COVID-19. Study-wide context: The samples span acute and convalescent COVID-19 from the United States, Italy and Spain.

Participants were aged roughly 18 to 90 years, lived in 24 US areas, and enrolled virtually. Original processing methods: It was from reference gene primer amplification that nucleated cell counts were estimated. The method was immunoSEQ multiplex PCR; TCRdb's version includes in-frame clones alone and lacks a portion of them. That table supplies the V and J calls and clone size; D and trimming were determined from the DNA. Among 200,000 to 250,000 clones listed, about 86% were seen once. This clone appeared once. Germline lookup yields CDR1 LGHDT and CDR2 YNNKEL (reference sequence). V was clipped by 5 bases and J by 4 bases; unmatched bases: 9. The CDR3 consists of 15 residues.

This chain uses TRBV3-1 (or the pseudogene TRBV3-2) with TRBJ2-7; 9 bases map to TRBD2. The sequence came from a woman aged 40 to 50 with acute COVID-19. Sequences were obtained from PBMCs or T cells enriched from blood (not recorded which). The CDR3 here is CASSTRGSGSYEQYF. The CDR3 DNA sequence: TGTGCCAGCAGCACCCGGGGTAGCGGGAGTTACGAGCAGTACTTC.